The 2 T cell receptor beta chains below come from one sample, sequenced in a study of CD8 T cells in ankylosing spondylitis. The study's findings and limits: A motif in TCR beta, a set of 8 or 9 highly homologous variants, appeared characteristic of ankylosing spondylitis blood.

TCRdb fed the 5' RACE reads into MiXCR, producing one record per CDR3 protein. The repertoire has 500,000 to 550,000 distinct CDR3 sequences, about 12% of them found once; the top ten carry around 6.8%. No antigen is known for these receptors. Sequencing used blood, either unsorted or a sorted T cell fraction (not recorded which). The receptors originated from a male donor with ankylosing spondylitis.

This clonotype turned up a few times. The J gene is TRBJ2-5, the V gene TRBV3-1; 7 bases fit TRBD2. V gave up 1 base and J gave up 3 bases; unmatched junction bases: 20. Germline V gene lookup returns CDR1 LGHDT and CDR2 YNNKEL (reference sequence). CDR3 length: 20 amino acids. CDR3: CASSQVMGPGTKETKETQYF. The CDR3 nucleotides are TGTGCCAGCAGCCAAGTAATGGGCCCCGGGACTAAGGAAACAAAAGAGACCCAGTACTTC.

The chain uses TRBV5-1 and TRBJ2-3, with D perhaps being TRBD1 or TRBD2 (5 bases each). Germline V CDR1 and CDR2: SGHRS, YFSETQ. The CDR3 consists of 16 residues. V lost 2 bases to trimming and J lost 3 bases, with 16 bases between them. This CDR3 reads CASSLPGTPSTDTQYF. DNA of the CDR3: TGCGCCAGCAGCTTACCCGGGACCCCGTCGACAGATACGCAGTATTTT.